Below, one TCR beta chain is given with its context. Its matching antigen is unknown. The data were obtained in a study of OX40 agonist ivuxolimab in advanced cancers. Background on the study: In this trial design, patients received ivuxolimab intravenously at 0.01 to 10 mg/kg every 2 weeks. Three patients had partial responses: one hepatocellular carcinoma, two cutaneous melanoma. Antecedent anti-PD-1, anti-PD-L1 or anti-CTLA-4 therapy was permissible, with 35% to 40% having received some. Points from the study as a whole: Expanded clones belonging to CD8+ T cells outnumbered, on average, those of CD4+.

The V and J ends lost 0 bases and 11 bases respectively, with 7 bases between them. Germline V gene data show CDR1 as SGHAT and CDR2 as FQNNGV. The CDR3 has 12 residues. Profiling relied on immunoSEQ multiplex PCR, and the TCRdb table lists in-frame clones only, not all of them. Of under 30,000 clones in the sample, nearly 95% were seen once. This clonotype was obtained from an adult with an advanced solid tumor such as melanoma, head and neck, liver or kidney cancer. The rearrangement joins TRBV11-2 to TRBJ1-4; D call uncertain. Sequences were derived from CD4+ or CD8+ T cells sorted from blood, sampled in a trial of the OX40 agonist ivuxolimab. The CDR3 is CASSLDNTKLFF. The CDR3 DNA is TGTGCCAGCAGCTTAGATAATACGAAACTGTTTTTT.